A single sample gave rise to the 11 T cell receptor beta chains below, sequenced in a study of blood T cells in healthy people across ages. The second PCR ran roughly 7 to 12 cycles with a sample-barcoded 5' primer and J-beta primers. Using its own MiXCR run on the 5' RACE reads, TCRdb lists one record per CDR3 protein. There are more than 450,000 distinct CDR3 sequences in the sample; about 27% occur only once, and approximately 3.5% lies in the top ten. Separately, the same data were catalogued under a study of T cells of mothers and their children.

Input material: blood. Every receptor here comes from a boy younger than 10 in good health.

A few counts support this clonotype. The chain combines TRBV7-8 with TRBJ2-6, with 7 bases lining up with TRBD2. This CDR3 has 16 residues. The V gene end was trimmed by 5 bases and the J gene end by 2 bases; junction bases not matched to a gene: 6. Germline CDR1 reads SGHVS; CDR2 reads FQNEAQ. The CDR3: CASSRSGGPGANVLTF. The CDR3 DNA is TGTGCCAGCAGCCGATCGGGGGGACCTGGGGCCAACGTCCTGACTTTC.

There are many counts of this clonotype. The chain has TRBV6-2 or TRBV6-3 and TRBJ2-6; D call uncertain. V lost 5 bases, J lost 0 bases, and 8 bases lay in between. Per germline, CDR1 MNHEY and CDR2 SVGEGT. The CDR3 has 15 amino acids. DNA for the CDR3: TGTGCCAGCAGTCCCAGAAACTCTGGGGCCAACGTCCTGACTTTC. Amino acids: CASSPRNSGANVLTF.

This chain links TRBV12-3 or TRBV12-4 with TRBJ1-1; the D is unclear. V lost 6 bases, J lost 10 bases, and 18 bases lay in between. The CDR3 totals 13 residues. CDR3 nucleotide sequence: TGTGCCAGCAGCCCCTTCGTAGGTAACGCAGCTTTCTTT. Residues: CASSPFVGNAAFF.

The V gene is TRBV18, the J gene TRBJ2-7, with D tentatively TRBD1 (5 bases). CDR1 is KGHSH, CDR2 LQKENI, per germline. The CDR3 covers 16 residues. The ends were cut back, 3 bases at V and 10 bases at J, with 25 bases in the middle. The CDR3 nucleotides read TGTGCCAGCTCACCGGCAGGGCAGGGAACCCCAATGTCCCAGTACTTC. Amino acids: CASSPAGQGTPMSQYF.

V gene TRBV12-3 or TRBV12-4 combines with J gene TRBJ1-5; D perhaps matches TRBD1 (5 bases). Trimming left V 5 bases short and J 5 bases short, with 16 bases between. This CDR3 has 15 residues. CDR3: CASSARDHPDQPQHF. For the CDR3, the DNA is TGTGCCAGCAGTGCCCGGGACCACCCCGATCAGCCCCAGCATTTT.

This clonotype was seen many times. This sequence joins TRBV6-1 and TRBJ1-5; D is possibly TRBD1 (5 bases). The germline V gene has CDR1 MNHNS and CDR2 SASEGT. This CDR3 is 16 amino acids long. Trimming took off 5 bases at V and 1 base at J, with 15 bases between the two ends. The DNA of the CDR3 is TGTGCCAGCAGTTGGGGGTCAGCCTTCAGCAATCAGCCCCAGCATTTT. Residues: CASSWGSAFSNQPQHF.

The J gene is TRBJ2-1, the V gene TRBV5-5, with 12 bases fitting TRBD2. In germline, CDR1 is SGHKS, CDR2 YYEKEE (reference sequence). The CDR3 length is 17 residues. Trimming at V came to 1 base and at J to 6 bases, leaving 8 bases not matched to a gene. CDR3 sequence reads: CASSLRLAGGPVNEQFF. CDR3 DNA: TGTGCCAGCAGCTTGAGGCTAGCGGGGGGGCCAGTCAATGAGCAGTTCTTC.

There are a few counts of this clonotype. V gene TRBV5-1 combines with J gene TRBJ2-3; 11 bases agree with TRBD2. Germline CDR1 and CDR2: SGHRS and YFSETQ. The CDR3 is 16 residues long. V shed 6 bases, J shed 0 bases, and the junction held 6 bases outside the gene matches. The CDR3 loop is CASIRLAGSSTDTQYF. For the CDR3, the DNA is TGCGCCAGCATCCGACTAGCGGGGTCTAGCACAGATACGCAGTATTTT.

A few counts support this clonotype. The rearrangement uses TRBV6-6 and TRBJ2-1, with D possibly matching TRBD2 (7 bases). The CDR3 sequence is 16 residues long. V lost 6 bases and J 7 bases, leaving 22 bases between the germline ends. CDR1 is MNHNY and CDR2 is SVGAGI in the germline V gene (reference sequence). DNA of the CDR3: TGTGCCAGCAGGGATAGGGGAGGGGGAATGGAGAATGAGCAGTTCTTC. This gives the protein CASRDRGGGMENEQFF.

This clonotype is a singleton in its sample. DNA for the CDR3: TGTGCCACCTCCATCGGGCTAGCTCCTTTCAGGTCCTACAATGAGCAGTTCTTC. This encodes CATSIGLAPFRSYNEQFF. This sequence joins TRBV5-6 and TRBJ2-1; D is perhaps TRBD2 (5 bases). Germline values: CDR1 SGHDT, CDR2 YYEEEE. V was pared by 9 bases and J by 1 base, with 26 bases between. The length of the CDR3 is 18 residues.

This chain joins TRBV20-1 and TRBJ2-5, with TRBD2 matching 11 bases. The germline gives CDR1 DFQATT, CDR2 SNEGSKA (reference sequence). The CDR3 contains 15 residues. V dropped 0 bases and J dropped 5; count of bases not matched to a gene: 5. In DNA, the CDR3 is TGCAGTGCTAGAGATGTAGCGGGGGGGAAGGAGACCCAGTACTTC. Protein product: CSARDVAGGKETQYF.